Listed here are 16 T cell receptor beta chains from one sample, sequenced in a study of response to subunit inactivated influenza vaccine. TCRdb used MiXCR to reprocess the RT-PCR reads, holding one entry per CDR3 protein. The data hold approximately 700,000 distinct CDR3 sequences, with around 13% observed a single time. The sequencing used PBMCs from blood, collected approximately 15 days before vaccination. The receptors come from a man aged 50-59 years who received an inactivated influenza vaccine.

The chain couples TRBV20-1 to TRBJ1-6, with D perhaps matching TRBD1 (5 bases). The germline CDR1 and CDR2 sequences are DFQATT and SNEGSKA (reference sequence). Trimming removed 6 bases at V and 9 bases at J, with 18 bases between. The CDR3 sequence is 14 residues long. The CDR3 reads CSASKERGLSPLHF. For the CDR3, the DNA is TGCAGTGCGTCGAAGGAGCGGGGCCTTTCACCCCTCCACTTT.

J is TRBJ2-3 and V is TRBV7-8; 11 nucleotides agree with TRBD2. Germline assignment: CDR1 SGHVS and CDR2 FQNEAQ. With V trimmed by 5 bases and J by 0 bases, 4 bases remained unmatched. There are 16 residues in the CDR3. The CDR3 is CASSVTSGRSTDTQYF. The CDR3 DNA reads TGTGCCAGCAGCGTAACTAGCGGGAGAAGCACAGATACGCAGTATTTT. Supplemented by reference TRBV7-8 and TRBJ2-3, the full variable domain reads GAGVSQSPRYKVAKRGQDVALRCDPISGHVSLFWYQQALGQGPEFLTYFQNEAQLDKSGLPSDRFFAERPEGSVSTLKIQRTQQEDSAVYLCASSVTSGRSTDTQYFGPGTRLTVL.

V gene TRBV5-5 combines with J gene TRBJ2-7; TRBD1 might be the D (6 bases). V was pared by 4 bases and J by 2 bases, with 16 bases between. The V gene's germline CDR1 is SGHKS and CDR2 YYEKEE (reference sequence). This CDR3 is built from 15 residues. In nucleotides, the CDR3 is TGTGCCAGCAGCCCCGATGTAGGGACACCCTACGAGCAGTACTTC. Protein sequence: CASSPDVGTPYEQYF.

This clonotype occurred once. This chain links TRBV4-2 with TRBJ2-1; D is unclear. CDR3 size: 17 residues. The germline gives CDR1 LGHNA, CDR2 YNFKEQ. Trimming cost V 0 bases and J 2 bases, with 14 bases left between them. The CDR3 region has the DNA TGTGCCAGCAGCCAAGATGAAGCGACCGGTACCTACAATGAGCAGTTCTTC. This sequence encodes CASSQDEATGTYNEQFF.

This clonotype was seen only a few times. V gene TRBV5-1 combines with J gene TRBJ1-1; tentatively, D is TRBD1 (6 bases). Germline V lookup: CDR1 SGHRS, CDR2 YFSETQ. V was cut by 1 base and J by 3 bases, with 10 bases left in between. CDR3 length equals 14 residues. For the CDR3, the DNA is TGCGCCAGCAGCTTGTCAGGGGAGGACACTGAAGCTTTCTTT. This translates into CASSLSGEDTEAFF.

The J gene is TRBJ2-5, the V gene TRBV7-2; D is unresolved. CDR3 length: 14 amino acids. CDR1 SGHTA and CDR2 FQGNSA come from the germline V gene. V lost 2 bases to trimming and J lost 1 base, with 8 bases between them. DNA of the CDR3: TGTGCCAGCAGCTTATCGACGGCCCAAGAGACCCAGTACTTC. It specifies CASSLSTAQETQYF. The full variable domain, in which reference TRBV7-2 and TRBJ2-5 provide the parts outside the CDR3, is GAGVSQSPSNKVTEKGKDVELRCDPISGHTALYWYRQSLGQGLEFLIYFQGNSAPDKSGLPSDRFSAERTGGSVSTLTIQRTQQEDSAVYLCASSLSTAQETQYFGPGTRLLVL.

This clonotype was picked up many times. The V gene is TRBV12-3 or TRBV12-4, the J gene TRBJ2-5, with 9 bases lining up with TRBD2. Losses at the gene ends were 5 bases for V and 4 bases for J; bases not matched to a gene: 14. The CDR3 runs 17 residues. CDR3 DNA sequence: TGTGCCAGCAGTCCGATGGTGTCGCGGGGGGGCCTAGAGACCCAGTACTTC. Encoded protein: CASSPMVSRGGLETQYF.

As for this clonotype: One base away lies a much larger clone, so this may be a sequencing read error. CDR3 region: CASSLTSGRHNEQFF. The CDR3 DNA follows: TGTGCCAGCAGCTTGACTAGCGGGAGGCACAATGAGCAGTTCTTC. The chain combines TRBV7-2 with TRBJ2-1, with 13 bases aligning to TRBD2. With 3 bases clipped from V and 5 bases from J, the junction kept 1 base outside the gene matches. The germline gives CDR1 SGHTA, CDR2 FQGNSA. This CDR3 region has 15 residues.

This clonotype has more than one count but fewer than ten. This chain connects TRBV6-1 to TRBJ2-1, with 7 bases lining up with TRBD2. The V and J ends lost 8 bases and 0 bases, in that order; junction bases with no gene match: 4. This CDR3 is built from 14 residues. The germline V gene has CDR1 MNHNS and CDR2 SASEGT. CDR3 in amino acids: CASGLVGSYNEQFF. CDR3 nucleotides: TGTGCCAGCGGACTAGTTGGCTCCTACAATGAGCAGTTCTTC.

The rearrangement uses TRBV18 and TRBJ1-1, with D maybe TRBD1 (6 bases). This CDR3 is built from 16 residues. Germline assignment: CDR1 KGHSH and CDR2 LQKENI. V lost 1 base, J lost 7 bases, and 19 bases lay in between. Here the CDR3 DNA reads TGTGCCAGCTCACCACAACAGGGTTCTTTATTCTATGAAGCTTTCTTT. Amino acids: CASSPQQGSLFYEAFF.

DNA for the CDR3: TGTGCCAGCAGTTTAATCGCTCCTAGTGGTGAGCAGTTCTTC. Its translation is CASSLIAPSGEQFF. The V and J genes are TRBV12-3 or TRBV12-4 and TRBJ2-1; the D is unclear. V dropped 2 bases and J dropped 9 bases, with 14 bases sitting between them. The CDR3 extends over 14 amino acids.

This clonotype was counted between two and nine times. The chain has TRBV27 and TRBJ2-1; 9 bases map to TRBD2. There are 14 residues in the CDR3. Germline V gives CDR1 MNHEY, CDR2 SMNVEV (reference sequence). V was pared by 2 bases and J by 9 bases, with 5 bases of the junction left unmatched. The DNA for the CDR3 is TGTGCCAGCAGTTTAAGGCGGGAGGGCCCTGAGCAGTTCTTC. Translation gives CASSLRREGPEQFF.

The V gene is TRBV7-9, the J gene TRBJ2-1, with 7 bases aligning to TRBD2. Germline V gene data show CDR1 as SEHNR and CDR2 as FQNEAQ (reference sequence). V gave up 10 bases and J gave up 0 bases; unmatched junction bases: 6. The CDR3 covers 14 residues. The CDR3 sequence is CATDGGSSYNEQFF. As DNA, the CDR3 is TGTGCCACCGACGGGGGGAGCTCCTACAATGAGCAGTTCTTC.

The J gene is TRBJ2-3, the V gene TRBV6-5; 8 bases match TRBD2. Germline-derived CDR1 and CDR2 are MNHEY and SVGAGI. With V trimmed by 2 bases and J by 4 bases, 8 bases remained unmatched. This CDR3 region has 16 residues. In nucleotides, the CDR3 is TGTGCCAGCAGTTACCCCGAGGGACTAGACCCAGATACGCAGTATTTT. This translates into CASSYPEGLDPDTQYF.

This clonotype has more than one count but fewer than ten. In DNA form, the CDR3 reads TGCGCCAGCAGCCACAACCGGGACACAGGCTATGGCTACACCTTC. Translating it yields CASSHNRDTGYGYTF. The rearrangement joins TRBV4-3 to TRBJ1-2; tentatively, D is TRBD1 (6 bases). Germline CDR1 and CDR2: LGHNA and YSLEER. The V gene lost 3 bases and the J gene lost 4 bases, with 15 bases spanning the gap. The CDR3 runs 15 residues.

The sample holds many counts of this clonotype. The J gene is TRBJ2-3, the V gene TRBV12-3 or TRBV12-4; 13 positions agree with TRBD2. CDR3 length: 15 amino acids. With 5 bases clipped from V and 6 bases from J, the junction kept 5 bases outside the gene matches. The CDR3 nucleotides are TGTGCCAGCAGTCGGACTAGCGGGGGCCGGGATACGCAGTATTTT. Its protein is CASSRTSGGRDTQYF.